This is a list of T cell receptor beta chains from one sample in a study of T cell responses to AZD1222 COVID-19 vaccine. Using immunoSEQ multiplex PCR, the repertoire was profiled, and TCRdb retains in-frame clones only, with some absent. The sample yields tens of thousands of clones, around nine tenths seen once. Here the sequenced sample was peripheral blood, taken on day 0 of AZD1222 vaccination. The source is an adult in good health. CDR3s include the opening cysteine and the closing phenylalanine or tryptophan. D genes are given only for firm matches. Some rows mark clone size as missing; the rest say once, few, many or name a class of expanded clone.

TRBV4-2	NA	NA	TRBJ2-7	TGTGCCAGCAGCCAAGATTATGGGCAGGGGTTCTACGAGCAGTACTTC	CASSQDYGQGFYEQYF
TRBV6-5	NA	NA	TRBJ2-1	TGTGCCAGCAGCCCGGGGGGGACAGCCAACAATGAGCAGTTCTTC	CASSPGGTANNEQFF
TRBV5-1	NA	NA	TRBJ2-3	TGCGCCAGCAGCCCCAGCACAGATACGCAGTATTTT	CASSPSTDTQYF
TRBV28	TRBD1	NA	TRBJ1-2	TGTGCCAGCAGCACGGACAGGGGGGGCAACTATGGCTACACCTTC	CASSTDRGGNYGYTF
TRBV4-1	NA	NA	TRBJ1-1	TGCGCCAGCAGCCAAGTTGGGGCGGCTGAAGCTTTCTTT	CASSQVGAAEAFF
TRBV29-1	NA	NA	TRBJ1-2	TGCAGCGTTAACGAGGGGGGTAGTTATGGCTACACCTTC	CSVNEGGSYGYTF
TRBV7-9	NA	NA	TRBJ1-4	TGTGCCAGCAGCACGACAGGAATTGAAAAACTGTTTTTT	CASSTTGIEKLFF
TRBV28	TRBD1	once	TRBJ1-2	TGTGCCAGCAAAAATGCAGGGGGCGACTATGGCTACACCTTC	CASKNAGGDYGYTF
TRBV28	TRBD1	once	TRBJ2-7	TGTGCCAGCAGCCGCGACAGGGCCGAGCAGTACTTC	CASSRDRAEQYF
TRBV2	TRBD1	NA	TRBJ2-7	TGTGCCAGCCGGGACAGGGGGTTCAACGAGCAGTACTTC	CASRDRGFNEQYF
TRBV7-9	TRBD1	NA	TRBJ1-2	TGTGCCAGCAGGCCCCAGCTCGGGACAGCTAACTATGGCTACACCTTC	CASRPQLGTANYGYTF
TRBV7-9	NA	NA	TRBJ1-1	TGTGCCAGCAGCCTCGCCAGTAGAGCTTTCTTT	CASSLASRAFF
TRBV7-8	NA	once	TRBJ1-1	TGTGCCAGCAGCTTAAGTGGGGTGACTGAAGCTTTCTTT	CASSLSGVTEAFF